This T cell receptor (beta chain) comes out of a study of OX40 agonist ivuxolimab in advanced cancers. Whole-study context: As their treatment, patients were administered ivuxolimab, an agonistic anti-OX40 (CD134) antibody.

Germline V CDR1 and CDR2: MNHEY, SMNVEV (reference sequence). The CDR3 sequence is 12 residues long. V was cut by 2 bases and J by 6 bases, with 8 bases left in between. Libraries were prepared by immunoSEQ multiplex PCR; TCRdb keeps only in-frame clonotypes and omits some of them. The table lists about 54,000 clones, about four fifths of them singletons, with more than 1% in the top ten. J is TRBJ2-7 and V is TRBV27; D gene ambiguous. Here the sequenced sample was CD4+ or CD8+ T cells sorted from blood, taken in a trial of the OX40 agonist ivuxolimab. This receptor was identified in an adult with an advanced solid tumor such as melanoma, head and neck, liver or kidney cancer. In DNA form, the CDR3 reads TGTGCCAGCAGTTTAGGTATCAGCGAGCAGTACTTC. Encoded protein: CASSLGISEQYF.